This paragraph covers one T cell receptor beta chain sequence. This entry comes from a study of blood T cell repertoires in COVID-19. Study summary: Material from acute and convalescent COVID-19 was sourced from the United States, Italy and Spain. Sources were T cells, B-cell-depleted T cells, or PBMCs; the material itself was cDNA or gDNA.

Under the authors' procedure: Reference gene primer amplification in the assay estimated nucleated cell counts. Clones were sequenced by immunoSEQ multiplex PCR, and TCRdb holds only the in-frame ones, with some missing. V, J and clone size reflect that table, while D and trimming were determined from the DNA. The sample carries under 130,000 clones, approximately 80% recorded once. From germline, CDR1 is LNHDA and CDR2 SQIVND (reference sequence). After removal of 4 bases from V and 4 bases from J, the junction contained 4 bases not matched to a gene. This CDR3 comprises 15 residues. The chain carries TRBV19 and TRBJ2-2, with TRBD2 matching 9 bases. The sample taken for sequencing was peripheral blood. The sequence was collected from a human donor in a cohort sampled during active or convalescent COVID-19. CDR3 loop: CASSNSGGFTGELFF. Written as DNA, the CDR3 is TGTGCCAGTAGTAATAGCGGGGGATTCACCGGGGAGCTGTTTTTT.